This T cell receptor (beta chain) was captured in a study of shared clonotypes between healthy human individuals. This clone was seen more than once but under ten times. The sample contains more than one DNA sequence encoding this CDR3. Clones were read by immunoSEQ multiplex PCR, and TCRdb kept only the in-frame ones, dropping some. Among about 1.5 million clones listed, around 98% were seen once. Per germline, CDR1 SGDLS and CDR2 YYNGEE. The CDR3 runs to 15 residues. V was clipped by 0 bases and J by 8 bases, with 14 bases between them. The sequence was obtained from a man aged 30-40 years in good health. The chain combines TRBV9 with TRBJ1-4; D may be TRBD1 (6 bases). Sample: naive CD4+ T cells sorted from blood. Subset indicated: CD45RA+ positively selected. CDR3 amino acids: CASSVAGGRGEKLFF. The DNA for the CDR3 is TGTGCCAGCAGCGTAGCTGGGGGGCGCGGGGAAAAACTGTTTTTT. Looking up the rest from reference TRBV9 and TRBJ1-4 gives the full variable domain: DSGVTQTPKHLITATGQRVTLRCSPRSGDLSVYWYQQSLDQGLQFLIQYYNGEERAKGNILERFSAQQFPDLHSELNLSSLELGDSALYFCASSVAGGRGEKLFFGSGTQLSVL.